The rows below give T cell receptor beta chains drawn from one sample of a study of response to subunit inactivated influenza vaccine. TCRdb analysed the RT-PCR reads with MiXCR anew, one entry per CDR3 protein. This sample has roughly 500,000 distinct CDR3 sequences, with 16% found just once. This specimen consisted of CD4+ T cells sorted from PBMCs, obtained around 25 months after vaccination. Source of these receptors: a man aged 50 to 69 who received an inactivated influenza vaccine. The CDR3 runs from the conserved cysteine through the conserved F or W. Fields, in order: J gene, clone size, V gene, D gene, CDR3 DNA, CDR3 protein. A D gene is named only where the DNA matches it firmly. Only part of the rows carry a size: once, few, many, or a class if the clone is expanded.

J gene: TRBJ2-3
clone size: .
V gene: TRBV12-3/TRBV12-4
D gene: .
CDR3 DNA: TGTGCCAGCAGTTTAACGGACGGGGACCGGCGGTATTTT
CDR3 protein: CASSLTDGDRRYF

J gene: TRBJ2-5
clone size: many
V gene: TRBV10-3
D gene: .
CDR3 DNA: TGTGCCATCAGTGGCCAGGGTGGCGAGACCCAGTACTTC
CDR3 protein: CAISGQGGETQYF

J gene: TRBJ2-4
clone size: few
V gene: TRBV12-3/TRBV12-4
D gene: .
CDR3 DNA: TGTGCCAGCAGTTTTGCCAAAGGGGGAAACATTCAGTACTTC
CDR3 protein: CASSFAKGGNIQYF

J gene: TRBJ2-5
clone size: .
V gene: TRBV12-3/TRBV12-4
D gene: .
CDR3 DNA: TGTGCCAGCAGGGCCGGTTGGATGGAGACCCAGTACTTC
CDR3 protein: CASRAGWMETQYF

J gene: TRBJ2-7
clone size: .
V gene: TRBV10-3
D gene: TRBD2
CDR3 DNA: TGTGCCAAGTCTAGCGGGAGCTTACTTGACGGCTACGAGCAGTACTTC
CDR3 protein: CAKSSGSLLDGYEQYF

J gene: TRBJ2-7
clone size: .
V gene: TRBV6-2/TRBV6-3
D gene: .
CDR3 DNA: TGTGCCAGCAGTTACTCGACCGTCCCCGCGCAGTACTTC
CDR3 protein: CASSYSTVPAQYF

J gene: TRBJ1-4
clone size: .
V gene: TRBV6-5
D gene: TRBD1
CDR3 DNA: TGTGCCAGCAGTTTATCCGGGACAGGGAGTGAAAAACTGTTTTTT
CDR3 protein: CASSLSGTGSEKLFF

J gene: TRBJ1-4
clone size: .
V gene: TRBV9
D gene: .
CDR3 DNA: TGTGCCAGCAGCGGAGCCAGCGGGATCGGTGAAAAACTGTTTTTT
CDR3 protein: CASSGASGIGEKLFF

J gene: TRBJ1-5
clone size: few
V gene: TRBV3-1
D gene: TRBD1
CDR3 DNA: TGTGCCAGCAGTCTCGACAGGGGAGGGTTTTATAGCAATCAGCCCCAGCATTTT
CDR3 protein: CASSLDRGGFYSNQPQHF

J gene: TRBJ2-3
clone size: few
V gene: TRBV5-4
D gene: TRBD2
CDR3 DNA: TGTGCCAGCAGCCCCCCGGCGGGGGGGCCGAATACGCAGTATTTT
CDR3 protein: CASSPPAGGPNTQYF

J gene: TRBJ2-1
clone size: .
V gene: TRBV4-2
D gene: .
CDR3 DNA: TGTGCCAGCAGCCAAGATCCGGGGACTCACAATGAGCAGTTCTTC
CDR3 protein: CASSQDPGTHNEQFF

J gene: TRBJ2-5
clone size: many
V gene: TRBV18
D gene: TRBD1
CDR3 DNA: TGTGCCAGCTCGTTCCAGGGGACAGGAGGAAAGACCCAGTACTTC
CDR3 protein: CASSFQGTGGKTQYF

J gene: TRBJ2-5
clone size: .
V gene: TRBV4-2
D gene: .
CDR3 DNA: TGTGCCAGCAGCCAAGTAGGTAGGGCCTCCCAAGAGACCCAGTACTTC
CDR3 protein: CASSQVGRASQETQYF

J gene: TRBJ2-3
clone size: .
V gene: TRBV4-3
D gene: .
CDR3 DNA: TGCGCCAGCAGCCAACAGAGCACAGATACGCAGTATTTT
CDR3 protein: CASSQQSTDTQYF

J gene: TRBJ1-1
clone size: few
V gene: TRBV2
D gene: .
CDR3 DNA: TGTGCCAGCAGTGTTACAGGGTTTTTGAACACTGAAGCTTTCTTT
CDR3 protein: CASSVTGFLNTEAFF

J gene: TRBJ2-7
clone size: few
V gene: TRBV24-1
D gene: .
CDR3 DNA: TGTGCCACCAGTGATCGGGCCTTTAGGGGTTACGAGCAGTACTTC
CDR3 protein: CATSDRAFRGYEQYF

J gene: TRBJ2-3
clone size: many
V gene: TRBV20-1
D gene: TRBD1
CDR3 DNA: TGCAGTGCCCACCCCCTGACAGGGGTACGCACAGATACGCAGTATTTT
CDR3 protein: CSAHPLTGVRTDTQYF

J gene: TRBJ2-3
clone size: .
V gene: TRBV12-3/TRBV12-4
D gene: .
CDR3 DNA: TGTGCCAGCAGGGTGACAGGTTCAGATACGCAGTATTTT
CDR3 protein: CASRVTGSDTQYF

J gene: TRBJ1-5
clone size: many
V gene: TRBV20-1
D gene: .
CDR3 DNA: TGCAGTGCTAGAACGGGGGCCAATCAGCCCCAGCATTTT
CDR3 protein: CSARTGANQPQHF

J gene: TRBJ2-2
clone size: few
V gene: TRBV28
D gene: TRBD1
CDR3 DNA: TGTGCCAGCAGTGGACATGGGACAGCGAACACCGGGGAGCTGTTTTTT
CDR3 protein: CASSGHGTANTGELFF

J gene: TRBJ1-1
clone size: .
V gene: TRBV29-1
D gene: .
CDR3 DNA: TGCAGCGGAGACACAGGGAACACTGAAGCTTTCTTT
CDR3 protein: CSGDTGNTEAFF

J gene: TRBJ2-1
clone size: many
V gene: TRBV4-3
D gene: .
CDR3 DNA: TGCGCCAGCAGCCTCGACTCCGGTTACAATGAGCAGTTCTTC
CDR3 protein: CASSLDSGYNEQFF

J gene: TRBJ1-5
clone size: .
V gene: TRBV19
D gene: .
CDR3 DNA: TGTGCCAGTAGTATAGATCTCAATCAGCCCCAGCATTTT
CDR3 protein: CASSIDLNQPQHF

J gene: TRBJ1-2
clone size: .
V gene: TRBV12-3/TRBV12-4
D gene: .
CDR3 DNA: TGTGCCAGCAGTTTAGCGGGGAGGGGAGGCTACACCTTC
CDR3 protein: CASSLAGRGGYTF

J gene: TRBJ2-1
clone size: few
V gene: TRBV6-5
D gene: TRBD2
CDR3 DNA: TGTGCCAGCAGTTACCGGAGGAGGGCGGGAGTCCCTTACAATGAGCAGTTCTTC
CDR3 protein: CASSYRRRAGVPYNEQFF

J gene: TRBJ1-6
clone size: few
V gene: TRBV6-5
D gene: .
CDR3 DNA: TGTGCCAGCAGTTACATGAGCTCCTATAATTCACCCCTCCACTTT
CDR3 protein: CASSYMSSYNSPLHF

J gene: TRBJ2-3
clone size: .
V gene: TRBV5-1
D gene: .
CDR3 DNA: TGCGCCAGCAGGAAAGCACAGGGTCCCACTAGCACAGATACGCAGTATTTT
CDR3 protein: CASRKAQGPTSTDTQYF

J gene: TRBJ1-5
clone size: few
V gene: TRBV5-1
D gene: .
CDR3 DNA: TGCGCCAGCAGCCGCGACGGTGAATCAGGCCCCCAGCATTTT
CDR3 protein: CASSRDGESGPQHF